This T cell receptor (beta chain) was profiled in a study of CD8 T cells in Susac syndrome. Roughly 0.45 to 1 ug RNA was reverse transcribed with random hexamers. In TCRdb, the immunoSEQ multiplex PCR reads were re-called with MiXCR into one record per CDR3 protein. The sample lists under 85,000 distinct CDR3 sequences, over 85% occurring once. CDR1 SGHVS and CDR2 FQNEAQ come from the germline V gene. V shed 5 bases, J shed 8 bases, and the junction held 9 bases outside the gene matches. This CDR3 contains 16 residues. The sample comprised CD8+ T cells from PBMCs. V is TRBV7-8 and J is TRBJ2-2; 12 positions agree with TRBD1. This receptor was obtained from a human donor with Susac syndrome. DNA for the CDR3: TGTGCCAGCAGCCTGACCGGGACAGGGGGCATTGGGGAGCTGTTTTTT. Residues: CASSLTGTGGIGELFF.